This T cell receptor (beta chain) is drawn from a study of early stage breast cancer tumors. The CDR3 has 13 amino acids. The germline V and J ends were trimmed by 3 bases and 4 bases, with 9 bases remaining between them. Germline assignment: CDR1 SGHVS and CDR2 FQNEAQ. Note on this clone: Its specificity is unknown.

Measured with immunoSEQ multiplex PCR; TCRdb has only the in-frame clones, and not every one. The table records about 30,000 clones, 72% of them present only once. Study findings and constraints: Compared with adjacent normal breast tissue, tumors showed roughly 2.5-fold greater T cell density and higher clonality.

The TCR was taken from a person aged 45-65 years with breast cancer. The material sequenced was blood. The rearrangement links TRBV7-8 to TRBJ2-5; no firm D call. CDR3 region: CASSFGLVETQYF. The DNA of the CDR3 is TGTGCCAGCAGCTTCGGGCTTGTAGAGACCCAGTACTTC.